These 4 T cell receptor beta chains originate from one sample sequenced in a study of blood T cells in healthy people across ages. The use of a sample-barcoded 5' primer and a J-beta primer mix characterized a second PCR of about 6 to 12 cycles. TCRdb reprocessed the 5' RACE reads with MiXCR, giving one entry per CDR3 protein. The sample records about a million distinct CDR3 sequences, around two fifths being singletons. The source material was blood. The receptor source for this set is a man younger than 30 in good health.

This clonotype was picked up a small number of times. The CDR3 spells CASSQDIRGPTDTQYF. As DNA, the CDR3 is TGCGCCAGCAGCCAAGATATCAGGGGGCCGACAGATACGCAGTATTTT. This chain joins TRBV4-1 and TRBJ2-3; 8 bases match TRBD1. This CDR3 region has 16 residues. Losses at the gene ends were 0 bases for V and 3 bases for J; bases not matched to a gene: 5. Germline assignment: CDR1 MGHRA and CDR2 YSYEKL.

This clonotype has just a few counts. The chain uses TRBV18 and TRBJ2-5; D possibly corresponds to TRBD1 (6 bases). CDR3 size: 14 residues. CDR1 KGHSH and CDR2 LQKENI come from the germline V gene. V was cut by 3 bases and J by 2 bases, with 10 bases left in between. The CDR3 DNA reads as TGTGCCAGCTCACCTAACAGGGATCAAGAGACCCAGTACTTC. It translates to CASSPNRDQETQYF.

This clonotype was counted a few times. The chain recombines TRBV2 with TRBJ1-3; 8 bases line up with TRBD1. The CDR3 runs to 18 residues. V lost 5 bases and J lost 0; bases outside the gene matches: 12. The germline V gene has CDR1 SNHLY and CDR2 FYNNEI. In DNA, the CDR3 is TGTGCCAGCAGTCGCGGACTCGGGACAGGTGCCTCTGGAAACACCATATATTTT. Residues: CASSRGLGTGASGNTIYF.

In its sample, this clonotype was seen many times. V and J are TRBV7-8 and TRBJ1-1; 7 bases fit TRBD1. The CDR3 is 16 residues long. The ends lost 5 bases at V and 6 bases at J; junction bases unmatched: 15. Germline loops: CDR1 SGHVS, CDR2 FQNEAQ. The chain's CDR3 is CASSPTPGGTRAEAFF. The CDR3 nucleotides are TGTGCCAGCAGCCCGACGCCAGGGGGGACGAGGGCTGAAGCTTTCTTT.